The following is a T cell receptor beta chain sequence with its context. Its antigen remains unidentified. This sample was included in a study of cytomegalovirus exposure and HLA in healthy donors. Overall study results and limits: Later work showed greater clonal expansion in HLA-associated TCR beta chains than in equally common others.

The V end lost 5 bases, the J end lost 2 bases, and 11 bases lay between the germline ends. CDR3 length: 14 residues. From germline, CDR1 is MDHEN and CDR2 SYDVKM. PCR amplification relied on 60 Vbeta primers (plus 13 Jbeta primers). The method was immunoSEQ multiplex PCR; TCRdb's version includes in-frame clones alone and lacks a portion of them. The table includes about 120,000 clones, over 80% detected once. The source of this sequence is a man in his late teens or twenties in good health and CMV-seropositive. Source material: PBMCs. The rearrangement links TRBV28 to TRBJ2-3; D is perhaps TRBD1 (6 bases). This CDR3 reads CASSPGTNTDTQYF. The CDR3 DNA reads as TGTGCCAGCAGTCCTGGGACAAACACAGATACGCAGTATTTT.